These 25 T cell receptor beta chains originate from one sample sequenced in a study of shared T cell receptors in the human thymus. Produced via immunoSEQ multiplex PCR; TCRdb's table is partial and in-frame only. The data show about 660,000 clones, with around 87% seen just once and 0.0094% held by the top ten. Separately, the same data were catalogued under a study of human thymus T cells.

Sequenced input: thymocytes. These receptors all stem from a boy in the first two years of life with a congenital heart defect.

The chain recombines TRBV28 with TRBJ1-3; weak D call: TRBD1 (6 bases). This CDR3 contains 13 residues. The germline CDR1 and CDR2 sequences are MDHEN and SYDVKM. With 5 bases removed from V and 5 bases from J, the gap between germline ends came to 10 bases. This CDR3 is CASSQQGRNTIYF. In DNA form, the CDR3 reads TGTGCCAGCAGTCAACAGGGAAGAAACACCATATATTTT.

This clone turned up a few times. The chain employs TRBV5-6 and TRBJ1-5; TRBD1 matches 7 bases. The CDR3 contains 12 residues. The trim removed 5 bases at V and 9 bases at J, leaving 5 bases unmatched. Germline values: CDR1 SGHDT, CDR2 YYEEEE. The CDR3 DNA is TGTGCCAGCAGACAGGGGAACGGGCCCCAGCATTTT. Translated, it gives CASRQGNGPQHF.

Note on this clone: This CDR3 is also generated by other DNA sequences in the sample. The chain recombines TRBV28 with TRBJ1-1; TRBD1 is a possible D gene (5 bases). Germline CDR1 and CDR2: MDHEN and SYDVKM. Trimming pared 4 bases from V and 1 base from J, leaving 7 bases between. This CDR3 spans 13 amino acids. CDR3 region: CASSYTGNTEAFF. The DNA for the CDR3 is TGTGCCAGCAGTTATACAGGGAACACTGAAGCTTTCTTT.

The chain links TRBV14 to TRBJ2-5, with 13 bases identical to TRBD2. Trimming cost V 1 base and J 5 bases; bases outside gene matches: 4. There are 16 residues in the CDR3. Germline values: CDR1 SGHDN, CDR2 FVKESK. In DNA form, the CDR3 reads TGTGCCAGCAGCCAAGGACTAGCGGGGGGCGGGGAGACCCAGTACTTC. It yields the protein CASSQGLAGGGETQYF.

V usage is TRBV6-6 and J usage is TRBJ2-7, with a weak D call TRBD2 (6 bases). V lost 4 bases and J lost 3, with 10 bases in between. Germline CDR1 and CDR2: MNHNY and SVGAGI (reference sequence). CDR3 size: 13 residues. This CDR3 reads CASSFWDCYEQYF. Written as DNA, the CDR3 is TGTGCCAGCAGTTTCTGGGACTGCTACGAGCAGTACTTC.

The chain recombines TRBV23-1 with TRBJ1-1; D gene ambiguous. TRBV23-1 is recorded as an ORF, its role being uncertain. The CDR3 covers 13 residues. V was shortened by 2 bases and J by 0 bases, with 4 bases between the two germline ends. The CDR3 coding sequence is TGCGCCAGCAGTCAAAGCGTGAACACTGAAGCTTTCTTT. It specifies CASSQSVNTEAFF.

The CDR3 DNA sequence: TGCGCCAGCAGCCAAGGAACAGGTGGTTGGGAGCTGTTTTTT. Its translation is CASSQGTGGWELFF. The chain uses TRBV4-1 and TRBJ2-2, with D possibly matching TRBD1 (5 bases). V was cut by 1 base and J by 9 bases, with 12 bases left in between. Germline loops: CDR1 MGHRA, CDR2 YSYEKL. The CDR3 sequence is 14 residues long.

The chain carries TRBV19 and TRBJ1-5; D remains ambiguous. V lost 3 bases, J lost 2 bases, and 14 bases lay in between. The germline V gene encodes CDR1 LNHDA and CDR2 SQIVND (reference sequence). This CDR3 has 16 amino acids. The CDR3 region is CASSMVWRRCNQPQHF. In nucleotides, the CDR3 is TGTGCCAGTAGTATGGTTTGGAGGCGATGCAATCAGCCCCAGCATTTT. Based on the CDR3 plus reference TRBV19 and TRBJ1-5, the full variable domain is DGGITQSPKYLFRKEGQNVTLSCEQNLNHDAMYWYRQDPGQGLRLIYYSQIVNDFQKGDIAEGYSVSREKKESFPLTVTSAQKNPTAFYLCASSMVWRRCNQPQHFGDGTRLSIL.

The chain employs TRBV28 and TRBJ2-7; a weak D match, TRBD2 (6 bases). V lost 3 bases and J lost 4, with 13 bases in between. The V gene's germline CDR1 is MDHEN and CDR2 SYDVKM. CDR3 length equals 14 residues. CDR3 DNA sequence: TGTGCCAGCAGTTTCCCTCAACTAGCTTACGAGCAGTACTTC. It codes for CASSFPQLAYEQYF.

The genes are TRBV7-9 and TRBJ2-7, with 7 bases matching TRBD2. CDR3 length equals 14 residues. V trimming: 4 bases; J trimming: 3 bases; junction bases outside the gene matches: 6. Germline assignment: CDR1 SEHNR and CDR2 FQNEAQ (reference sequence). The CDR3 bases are TGTGCCAGCAGCTCAACTAGCGAAAGCTACGAGCAGTACTTC. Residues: CASSSTSESYEQYF.

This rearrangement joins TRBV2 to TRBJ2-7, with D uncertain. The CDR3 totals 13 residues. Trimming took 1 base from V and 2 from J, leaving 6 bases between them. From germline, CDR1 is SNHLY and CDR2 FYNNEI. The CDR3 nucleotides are TGTGCCAGCAGTGAAGGCGCGGCCTACGAGCAGTACTTC. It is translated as CASSEGAAYEQYF.

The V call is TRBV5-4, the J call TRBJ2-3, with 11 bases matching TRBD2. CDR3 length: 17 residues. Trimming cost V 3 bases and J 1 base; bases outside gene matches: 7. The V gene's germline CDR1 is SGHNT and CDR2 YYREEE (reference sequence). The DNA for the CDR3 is TGTGCCAGCAGCTGTAAATTACTAGCGGGAGGCACAGATACGCAGTATTTT. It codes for CASSCKLLAGGTDTQYF.

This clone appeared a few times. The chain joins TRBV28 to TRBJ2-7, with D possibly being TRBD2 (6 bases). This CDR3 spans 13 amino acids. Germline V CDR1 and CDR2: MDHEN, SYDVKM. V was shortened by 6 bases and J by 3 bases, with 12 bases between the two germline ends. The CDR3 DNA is TGTGCCAGCAGATTAGCGGAAAGCTACGAGCAGTACTTC. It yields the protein CASRLAESYEQYF.

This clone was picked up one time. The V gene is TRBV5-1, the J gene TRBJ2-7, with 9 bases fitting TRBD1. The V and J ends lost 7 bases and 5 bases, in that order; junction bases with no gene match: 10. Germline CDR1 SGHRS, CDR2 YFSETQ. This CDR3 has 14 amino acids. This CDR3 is CASCSGTGTHEQYF. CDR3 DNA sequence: TGCGCCAGCTGCTCCGGGACAGGGACGCACGAGCAGTACTTC.

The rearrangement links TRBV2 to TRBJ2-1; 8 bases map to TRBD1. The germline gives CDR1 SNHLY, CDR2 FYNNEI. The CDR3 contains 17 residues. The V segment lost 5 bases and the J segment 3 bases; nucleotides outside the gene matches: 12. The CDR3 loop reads CASSPKWGTGNYNEQFF. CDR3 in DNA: TGTGCCAGCAGTCCCAAGTGGGGGACAGGTAACTACAATGAGCAGTTCTTC.

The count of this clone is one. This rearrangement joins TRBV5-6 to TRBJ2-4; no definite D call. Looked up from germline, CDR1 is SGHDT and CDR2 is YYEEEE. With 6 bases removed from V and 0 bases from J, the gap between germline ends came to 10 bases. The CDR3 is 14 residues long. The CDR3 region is CASTSFLAKNIQYF. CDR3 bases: TGTGCCAGCACCAGTTTTCTAGCCAAAAACATTCAGTACTTC.

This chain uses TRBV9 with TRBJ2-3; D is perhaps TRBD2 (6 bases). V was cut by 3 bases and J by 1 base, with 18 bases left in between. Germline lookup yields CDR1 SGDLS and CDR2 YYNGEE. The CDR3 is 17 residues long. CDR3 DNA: TGTGCCAGCAGCGAATCCTGGTGGAGGGTGGGCACAGATACGCAGTATTTT. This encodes CASSESWWRVGTDTQYF.

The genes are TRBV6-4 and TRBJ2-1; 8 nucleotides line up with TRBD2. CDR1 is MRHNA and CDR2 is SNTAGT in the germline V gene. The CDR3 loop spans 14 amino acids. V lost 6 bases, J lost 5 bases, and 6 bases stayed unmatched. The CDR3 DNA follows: TGTGCCAGCAGGGCGGGACTAGGTAACAATGAGCAGTTCTTC. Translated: CASRAGLGNNEQFF.

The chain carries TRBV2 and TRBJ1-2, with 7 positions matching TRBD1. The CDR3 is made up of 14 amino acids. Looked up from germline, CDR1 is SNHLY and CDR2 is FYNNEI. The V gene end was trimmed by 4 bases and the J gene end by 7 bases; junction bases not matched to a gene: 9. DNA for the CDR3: TGTGCCAGCAGTGTCTGGAGGGGGCTGGTTGGCTACACCTTC. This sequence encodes CASSVWRGLVGYTF.

The CDR3, as DNA: TGCGCCAGCAGCCAAGATCGGCGGGAGAGGAACACCATATATTTT. Translating gives CASSQDRRERNTIYF. The V call is TRBV4-1, the J call TRBJ1-3; D unresolved. The length of the CDR3 is 15 residues. The V end lost 0 bases, the J end lost 7 bases, and 13 bases lay between the germline ends. Germline V CDR1 and CDR2: MGHRA, YSYEKL.

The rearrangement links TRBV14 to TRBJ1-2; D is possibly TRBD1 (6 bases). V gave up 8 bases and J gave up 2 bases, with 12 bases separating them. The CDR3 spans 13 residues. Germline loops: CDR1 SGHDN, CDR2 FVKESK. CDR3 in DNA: TGTGCCAGCCGCAAAGACAGGAACTATGGCTACACCTTC. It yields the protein CASRKDRNYGYTF.

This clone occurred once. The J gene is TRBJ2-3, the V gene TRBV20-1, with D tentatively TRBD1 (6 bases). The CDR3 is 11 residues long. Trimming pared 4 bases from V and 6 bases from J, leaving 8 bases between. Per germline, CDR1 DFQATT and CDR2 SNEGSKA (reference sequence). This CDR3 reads CSATRGDTQYF. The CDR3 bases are TGCAGTGCTACGAGGGGGGATACGCAGTATTTT.

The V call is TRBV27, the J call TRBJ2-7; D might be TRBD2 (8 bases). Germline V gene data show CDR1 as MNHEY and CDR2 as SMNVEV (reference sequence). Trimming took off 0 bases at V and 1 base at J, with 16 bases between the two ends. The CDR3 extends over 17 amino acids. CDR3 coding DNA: TGTGCCAGCAGTTTATCAGGGACAGCGGGGGCTTCCTACGAGCAGTACTTC. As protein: CASSLSGTAGASYEQYF.

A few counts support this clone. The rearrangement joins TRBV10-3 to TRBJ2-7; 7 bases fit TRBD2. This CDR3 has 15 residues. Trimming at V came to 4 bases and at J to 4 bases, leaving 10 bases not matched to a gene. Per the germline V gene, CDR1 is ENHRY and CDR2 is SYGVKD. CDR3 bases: TGTGCCATCAGTGGGGGGGGTTATTGGCCATACGAGCAGTACTTC. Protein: CAISGGGYWPYEQYF.

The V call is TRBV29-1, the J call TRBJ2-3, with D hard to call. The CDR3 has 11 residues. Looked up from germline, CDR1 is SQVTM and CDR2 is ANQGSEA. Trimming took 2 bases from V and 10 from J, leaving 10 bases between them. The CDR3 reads CSVEILEAQYF. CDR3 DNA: TGCAGCGTTGAAATTCTAGAAGCGCAGTATTTT.